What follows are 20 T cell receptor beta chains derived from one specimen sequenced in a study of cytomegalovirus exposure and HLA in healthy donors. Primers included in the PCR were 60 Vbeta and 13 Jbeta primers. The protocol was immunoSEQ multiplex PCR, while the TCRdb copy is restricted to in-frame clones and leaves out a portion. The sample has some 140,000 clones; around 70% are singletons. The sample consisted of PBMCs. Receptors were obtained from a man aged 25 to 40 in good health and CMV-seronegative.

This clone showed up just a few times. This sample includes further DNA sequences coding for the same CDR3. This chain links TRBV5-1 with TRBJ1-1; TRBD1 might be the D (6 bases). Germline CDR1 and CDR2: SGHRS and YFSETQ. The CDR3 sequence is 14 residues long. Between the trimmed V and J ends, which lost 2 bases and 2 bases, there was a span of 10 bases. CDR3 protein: CASSLQGVNTEAFF. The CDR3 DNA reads TGCGCCAGCAGCTTACAGGGTGTCAACACTGAAGCTTTCTTT. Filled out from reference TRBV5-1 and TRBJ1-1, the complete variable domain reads KAGVTQTPRYLIKTRGQQVTLSCSPISGHRSVSWYQQTPGQGLQFLFEYFSETQRNKGNFPGRFSGRQFSNSRSEMNVSTLELGDSALYLCASSLQGVNTEAFFGQGTRLTVV.

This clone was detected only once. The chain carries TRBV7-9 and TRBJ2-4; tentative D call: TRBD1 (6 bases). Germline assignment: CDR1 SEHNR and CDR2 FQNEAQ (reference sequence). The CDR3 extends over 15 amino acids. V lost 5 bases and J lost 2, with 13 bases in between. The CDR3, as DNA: TGTGCCAGCAGCCTGGACAGCCTTTCCAAAAACATTCAGTACTTC. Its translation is CASSLDSLSKNIQYF.

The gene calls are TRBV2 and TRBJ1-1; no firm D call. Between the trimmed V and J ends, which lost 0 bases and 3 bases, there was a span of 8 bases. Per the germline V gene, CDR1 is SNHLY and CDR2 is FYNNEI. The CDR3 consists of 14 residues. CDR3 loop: CASSEAYRDTEAFF. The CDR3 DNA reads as TGTGCCAGCAGTGAAGCGTATCGGGACACTGAAGCTTTCTTT. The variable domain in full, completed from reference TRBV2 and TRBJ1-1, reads EPEVTQTPSHQVTQMGQEVILRCVPISNHLYFYWYRQILGQKVEFLVSFYNNEISEKSEIFDDQFSVERPDGSNFTLKIRSTKLEDSAMYFCASSEAYRDTEAFFGQGTRLTVV.

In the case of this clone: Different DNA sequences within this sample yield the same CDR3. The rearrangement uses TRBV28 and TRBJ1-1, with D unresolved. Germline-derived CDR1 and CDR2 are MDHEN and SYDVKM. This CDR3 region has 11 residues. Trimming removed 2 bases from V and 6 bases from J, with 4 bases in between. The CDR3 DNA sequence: TGTGCCAGCAGTTTAGGAGCTGAAGCTTTCTTT. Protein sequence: CASSLGAEAFF.

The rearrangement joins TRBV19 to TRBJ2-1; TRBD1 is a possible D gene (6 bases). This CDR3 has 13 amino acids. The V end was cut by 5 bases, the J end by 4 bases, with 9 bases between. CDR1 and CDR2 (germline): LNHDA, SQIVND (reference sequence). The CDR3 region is CASSVQGYNEQFF. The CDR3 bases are TGTGCCAGTAGTGTACAGGGTTACAATGAGCAGTTCTTC. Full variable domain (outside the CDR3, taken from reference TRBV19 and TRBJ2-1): DGGITQSPKYLFRKEGQNVTLSCEQNLNHDAMYWYRQDPGQGLRLIYYSQIVNDFQKGDIAEGYSVSREKKESFPLTVTSAQKNPTAFYLCASSVQGYNEQFFGPGTRLTVL.

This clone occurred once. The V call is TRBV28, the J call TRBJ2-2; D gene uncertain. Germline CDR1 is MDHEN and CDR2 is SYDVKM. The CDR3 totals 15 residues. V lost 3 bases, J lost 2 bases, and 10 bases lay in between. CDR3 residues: CASSLWQANTGELFF. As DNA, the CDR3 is TGTGCCAGCAGTTTGTGGCAGGCCAACACCGGGGAGCTGTTTTTT.

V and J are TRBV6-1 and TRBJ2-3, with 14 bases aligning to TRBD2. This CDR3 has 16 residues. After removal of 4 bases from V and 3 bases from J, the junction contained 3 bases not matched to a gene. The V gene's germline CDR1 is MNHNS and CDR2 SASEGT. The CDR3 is CASSGLAGGWTDTQYF. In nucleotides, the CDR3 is TGTGCCAGCAGTGGACTAGCGGGGGGGTGGACAGATACGCAGTATTTT.

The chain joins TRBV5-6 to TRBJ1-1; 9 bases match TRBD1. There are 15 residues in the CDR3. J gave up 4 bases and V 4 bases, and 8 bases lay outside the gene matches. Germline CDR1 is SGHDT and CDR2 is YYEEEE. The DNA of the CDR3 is TGTGCCAGCAGCCGGGGACAGGGTAAGGGCACTGAAGCTTTCTTT. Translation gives CASSRGQGKGTEAFF.

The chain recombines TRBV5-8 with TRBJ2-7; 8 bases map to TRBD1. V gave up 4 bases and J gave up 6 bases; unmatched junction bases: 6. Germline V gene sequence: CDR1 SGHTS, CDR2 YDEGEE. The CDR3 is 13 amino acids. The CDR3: CASSTRGLGEQYF. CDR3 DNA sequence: TGTGCCAGCAGCACCAGGGGGCTCGGCGAGCAGTACTTC.

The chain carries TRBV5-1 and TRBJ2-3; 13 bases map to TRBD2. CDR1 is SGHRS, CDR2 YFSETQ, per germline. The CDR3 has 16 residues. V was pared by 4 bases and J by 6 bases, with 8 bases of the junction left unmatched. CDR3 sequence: CASSLGTSGASDTQYF. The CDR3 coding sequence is TGCGCCAGCAGCCTGGGGACTAGCGGGGCGTCTGATACGCAGTATTTT.

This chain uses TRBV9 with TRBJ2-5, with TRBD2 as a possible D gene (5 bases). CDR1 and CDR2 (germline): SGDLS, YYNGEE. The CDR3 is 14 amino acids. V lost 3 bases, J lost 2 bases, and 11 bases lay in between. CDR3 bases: TGTGCCAGCAGCGCTCTCGGGATTCAAGAGACCCAGTACTTC. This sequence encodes CASSALGIQETQYF.

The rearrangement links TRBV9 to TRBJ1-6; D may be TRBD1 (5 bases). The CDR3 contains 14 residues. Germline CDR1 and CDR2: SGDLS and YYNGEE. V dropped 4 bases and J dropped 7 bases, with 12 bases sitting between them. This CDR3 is CASSSRTLNSPLHF. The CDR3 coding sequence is TGTGCCAGCAGCTCCCGGACACTCAATTCACCCCTCCACTTT.

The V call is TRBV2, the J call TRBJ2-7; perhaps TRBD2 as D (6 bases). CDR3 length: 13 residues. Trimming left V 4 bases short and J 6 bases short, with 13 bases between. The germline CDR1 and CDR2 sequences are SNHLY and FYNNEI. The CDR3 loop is CASSATSPSEQYF. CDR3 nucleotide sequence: TGTGCCAGCAGTGCGACTAGTCCCAGCGAGCAGTACTTC.

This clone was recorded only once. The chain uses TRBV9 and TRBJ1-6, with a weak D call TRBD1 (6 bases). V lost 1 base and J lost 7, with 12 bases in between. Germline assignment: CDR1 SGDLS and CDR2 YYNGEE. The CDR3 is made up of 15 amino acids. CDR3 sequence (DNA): TGTGCCAGCAGCGTAAACACTGACAGGAATTCACCCCTCCACTTT. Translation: CASSVNTDRNSPLHF. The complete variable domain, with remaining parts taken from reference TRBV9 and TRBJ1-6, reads DSGVTQTPKHLITATGQRVTLRCSPRSGDLSVYWYQQSLDQGLQFLIQYYNGEERAKGNILERFSAQQFPDLHSELNLSSLELGDSALYFCASSVNTDRNSPLHFGNGTRLTVT.

CDR3 region: CASRNRGENTEAFF. DNA for the CDR3: TGTGCCAGCAGAAACAGGGGGGAGAACACTGAAGCTTTCTTT. The rearrangement uses TRBV28 and TRBJ1-1; 8 nucleotides match TRBD1. The CDR3 spans 14 residues. J lost 1 base, V lost 6 bases, and 4 bases had no gene match. CDR1 MDHEN and CDR2 SYDVKM come from the germline V gene.

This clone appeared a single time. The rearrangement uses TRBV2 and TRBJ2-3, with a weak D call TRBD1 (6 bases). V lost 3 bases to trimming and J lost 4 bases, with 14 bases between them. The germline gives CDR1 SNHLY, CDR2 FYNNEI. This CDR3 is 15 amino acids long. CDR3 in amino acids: CASSDQQGFADTQYF. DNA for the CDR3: TGTGCCAGCAGTGATCAGCAGGGGTTTGCAGATACGCAGTATTTT. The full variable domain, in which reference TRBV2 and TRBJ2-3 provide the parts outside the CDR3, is EPEVTQTPSHQVTQMGQEVILRCVPISNHLYFYWYRQILGQKVEFLVSFYNNEISEKSEIFDDQFSVERPDGSNFTLKIRSTKLEDSAMYFCASSDQQGFADTQYFGPGTRLTVL.

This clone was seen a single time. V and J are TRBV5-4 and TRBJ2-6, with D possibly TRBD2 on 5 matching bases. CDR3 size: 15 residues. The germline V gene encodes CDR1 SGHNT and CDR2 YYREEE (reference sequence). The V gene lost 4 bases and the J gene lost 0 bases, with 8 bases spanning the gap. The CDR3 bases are TGTGCCAGCAGCGCCGAGGGCTCTGGGGCCAACGTCCTGACTTTC. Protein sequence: CASSAEGSGANVLTF.

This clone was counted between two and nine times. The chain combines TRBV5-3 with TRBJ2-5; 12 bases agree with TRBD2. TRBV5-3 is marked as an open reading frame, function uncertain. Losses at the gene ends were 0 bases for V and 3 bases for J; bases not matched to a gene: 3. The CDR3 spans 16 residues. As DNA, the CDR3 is TGTGCCAGAAGCTTGGTTCGACTAGCGGGGGAAGAGACCCAGTACTTC. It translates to CARSLVRLAGEETQYF.

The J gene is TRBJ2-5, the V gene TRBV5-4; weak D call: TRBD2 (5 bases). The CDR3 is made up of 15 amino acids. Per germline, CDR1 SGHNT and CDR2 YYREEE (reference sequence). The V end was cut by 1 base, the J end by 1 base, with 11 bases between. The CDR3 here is CASSLRTLGQETQYF. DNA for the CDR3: TGTGCCAGCAGCTTGAGGACTCTCGGCCAAGAGACCCAGTACTTC.

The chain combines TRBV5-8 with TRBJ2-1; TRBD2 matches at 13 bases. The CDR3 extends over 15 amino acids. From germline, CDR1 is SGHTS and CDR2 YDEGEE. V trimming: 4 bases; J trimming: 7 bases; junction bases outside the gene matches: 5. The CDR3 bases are TGTGCCAGCAGCGCGGGACTAGCGGGGCATAATGAGCAGTTCTTC. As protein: CASSAGLAGHNEQFF.